The TCR beta chain under discussion was sequenced for a study of cytomegalovirus exposure and HLA in healthy donors. Background on the study: In an earlier analysis, around 100 million unique TCR beta sequences were found from about 179 million T cells. Points from the study as a whole: For most TCR sequences rarity was the rule, although some public TCRs occurred in many donors. Upon later analysis, TCR association rates were observed to vary by HLA locus, being highest for DRB1 and lowest for HLA-C.

With regard to this clone: The antigen remains unidentified.

The primer mix had 60 Vbeta and 13 Jbeta primers. Only in-frame clones appear in the TCRdb table, and some are missing; sequencing was by immunoSEQ multiplex PCR. The sample consists of about 160,000 clones, around 83% of them appearing once. With V trimmed by 3 bases and J by 2 bases, 7 bases remained unmatched. There are 17 residues in the CDR3. CDR1 is MNHNS, CDR2 SASEGT, per germline. The specimen was PBMCs. This TCR derives from a male donor in good health and CMV-seropositive. The chain recombines TRBV6-1 with TRBJ2-1; 10 nucleotides line up with TRBD1. The CDR3 spells CASSEPGQGNTYNEQFF. In nucleotides, the CDR3 is TGTGCCAGCAGTGAGCCGGGACAGGGGAATACCTACAATGAGCAGTTCTTC.